This TCR beta chain stems from a study of HIV-infected children after antiretroviral therapy interruption. Whole-study context: For the interruption arm, samples span week 0 through about 3 years after study end.

Specified treatment: PENTA 11 planned treatment interruption arm or continuous ART arm. Naive CD4+ CD45RA+ CD45RO- T cells were sorted from thawed PBMCs. RNA-based 3' RACE libraries used unique molecular identifiers. One entry per CDR3 protein, called by TCRdb with MiXCR from the 3' RACE reads. Of about 37,000 distinct CDR3 sequences in the sample, under 8% were seen once. Whole-study findings and limits: Some non-naive CD45RA+ T cells might be present among sorted naive cells.

This CDR3 spans 16 amino acids. The V gene's germline CDR1 is SGHAT and CDR2 FQNNGV. V was shortened by 1 base and J by 2 bases, with 15 bases between the two germline ends. This clonotype was counted ten times or more. Its antigen is not known. Source: CD45RA+ CD4+ T cells from PBMCs, pooled from several time points, taken from a donor given antiretroviral therapy, either interrupted or continuous. Stated subset: naive CD4+ CD45RA+ CD45RO- T cells. The sequence was collected from a pool of human donors with HIV. This chain links TRBV11-2 with TRBJ2-7; a weak D match, TRBD1 (6 bases). The CDR3 protein is CASSLVWGPQPYEQYF. As DNA, the CDR3 is TGTGCCAGCAGCTTAGTCTGGGGGCCTCAACCCTACGAGCAGTACTTC.